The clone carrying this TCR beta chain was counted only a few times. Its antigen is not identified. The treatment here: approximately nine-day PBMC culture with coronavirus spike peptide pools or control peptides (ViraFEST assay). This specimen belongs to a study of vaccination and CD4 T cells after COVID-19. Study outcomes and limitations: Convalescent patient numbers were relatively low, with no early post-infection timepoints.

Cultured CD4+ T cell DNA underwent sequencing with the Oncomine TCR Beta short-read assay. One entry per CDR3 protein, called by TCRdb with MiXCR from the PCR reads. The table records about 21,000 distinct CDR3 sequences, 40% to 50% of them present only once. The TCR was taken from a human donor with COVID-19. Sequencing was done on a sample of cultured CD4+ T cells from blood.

CDR3 loop: CAIRQGLGNQPQHF. CDR3 nucleotide sequence: TGTGCCATCAGACAGGGCTTGGGCAATCAGCCCCAGCATTTT. V usage is TRBV10-3 and J usage is TRBJ1-5, with D possibly being TRBD1 (6 bases). The CDR3 sequence is 14 residues long. Trimming took 6 bases from V and 2 from J, leaving 11 bases between them. Germline assignment: CDR1 ENHRY and CDR2 SYGVKD.